These T cell receptor beta chains were read from a single sample in a study of CD8 T cells in Susac syndrome. TCRdb used MiXCR to reprocess the immunoSEQ multiplex PCR reads, holding one entry per CDR3 protein. The sample holds 400,000 or so distinct CDR3 sequences, 85% seen once. Sequenced input: CD8+ T cells from PBMCs. The receptors originated from a human donor with multiple sclerosis. The CDR3 runs from the conserved cysteine through the conserved F or W. D genes are given only for firm matches. Where a row states a size, it is once, few, many or the class of an expanded clone; other rows omit it.

v_call	d_call	j_call	clone_size	cdr3_aa	cdr3_nt
TRBV6-2/TRBV6-3	NA	TRBJ1-3	once	CASSLSEISGNTIYF	TGTGCCAGCAGTCTTTCGGAAATCTCTGGAAACACCATATATTTT
TRBV12-3/TRBV12-4	TRBD1	TRBJ2-7	NA	CASSLAIPGGDRLGEQYF	TGTGCCAGCAGTTTAGCGATACCAGGGGGCGACAGGTTGGGCGAGCAGTACTTC
TRBV19	NA	TRBJ1-3	NA	CASQGTTDWKNTIYF	TGTGCCAGTCAGGGAACGACGGACTGGAAAAACACCATATATTTT
TRBV4-1	NA	TRBJ2-7	NA	CASSQGWEVSYEQYF	TGCGCCAGCAGCCAAGGATGGGAGGTCTCCTACGAGCAGTACTTC
TRBV27	TRBD1	TRBJ2-3	once	CASSDRGMRGTDTQYF	TGTGCCAGCAGTGACAGGGGGATGAGAGGCACAGATACGCAGTATTTT
TRBV19	NA	TRBJ1-1	NA	CASSAGRENTEAFF	TGTGCCAGTAGTGCCGGACGGGAGAACACTGAAGCTTTCTTT
TRBV6-6	NA	TRBJ2-7	NA	CASGQGGEQYF	TGTGCCAGCGGTCAGGGGGGCGAGCAGTACTTC
TRBV7-9	TRBD1	TRBJ1-6	NA	CASSLQDRVNSPLHF	TGTGCCAGCAGCTTACAGGACAGGGTCAATTCACCCCTCCACTTT
TRBV5-1	NA	TRBJ2-7	few	CASSSDTHTYEQYF	TGCGCCAGCAGCTCCGACACTCATACCTACGAGCAGTACTTC
TRBV10-2	NA	TRBJ2-7	NA	CASSDRAGLYEQYF	TGCGCCAGCAGTGACAGAGCCGGCCTCTACGAGCAGTACTTC